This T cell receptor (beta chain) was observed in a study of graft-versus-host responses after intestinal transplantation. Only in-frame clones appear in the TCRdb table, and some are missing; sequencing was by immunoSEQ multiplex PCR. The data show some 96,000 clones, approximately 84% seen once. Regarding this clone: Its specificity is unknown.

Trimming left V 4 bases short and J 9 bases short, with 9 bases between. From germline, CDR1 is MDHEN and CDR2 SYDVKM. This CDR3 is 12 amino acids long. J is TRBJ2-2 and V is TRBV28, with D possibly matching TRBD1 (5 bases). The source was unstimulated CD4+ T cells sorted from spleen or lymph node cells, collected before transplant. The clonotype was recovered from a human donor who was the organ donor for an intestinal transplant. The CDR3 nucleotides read TGTGCCAGCAGTTGGACAAGAAGGGAGCTGTTTTTT. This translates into CASSWTRRELFF.